A single sample gave rise to the 7 T cell receptor beta chains below, sequenced in a study of cytomegalovirus exposure and HLA in healthy donors. Vbeta (60) and Jbeta (13) primers were used in the PCR. The data were produced by immunoSEQ multiplex PCR, yet TCRdb's version contains in-frame clones alone and is incomplete. The sample features about 48,000 clones, with around 2% in its top ten. What was sequenced was PBMCs. Every receptor here comes from a middle-aged woman in good health and CMV-seronegative.

This sequence joins TRBV5-1 and TRBJ2-5, with 8 positions matching TRBD1. Germline loops: CDR1 SGHRS, CDR2 YFSETQ. V was pared by 5 bases and J by 1 base, with 4 bases of the junction left unmatched. CDR3 length: 14 residues. The CDR3 loop reads CASRSQGAQETQYF. The CDR3 bases are TGCGCCAGCAGATCTCAGGGGGCCCAAGAGACCCAGTACTTC.

The rearrangement links TRBV5-1 to TRBJ2-2; 11 positions match TRBD2. The CDR3 loop spans 16 amino acids. The V and J ends lost 4 bases and 5 bases, in that order; junction bases with no gene match: 7. Germline CDR1 SGHRS, CDR2 YFSETQ. The CDR3 is CASSLLAGVQTGELFF. CDR3 nucleotides: TGCGCCAGCAGCCTACTAGCGGGGGTGCAGACCGGGGAGCTGTTTTTT.

The chain carries TRBV6-1 and TRBJ2-7; 7 bases line up with TRBD1. J gave up 2 bases and V 6 bases, and 10 bases lay outside the gene matches. Per the germline V gene, CDR1 is MNHNS and CDR2 is SASEGT. This CDR3 region has 15 residues. The CDR3 sequence is CASRAVEQGPYEQYF. CDR3 DNA: TGTGCCAGCAGGGCAGTGGAACAGGGGCCCTACGAGCAGTACTTC.

The chain is built from TRBV9 and TRBJ2-3, with TRBD2 matching 8 bases. Germline lookup yields CDR1 SGDLS and CDR2 YYNGEE. The CDR3 is 15 amino acids. The V gene end was trimmed by 3 bases and the J gene end by 2 bases; junction bases not matched to a gene: 5. In DNA, the CDR3 is TGTGCCAGCAGCGCCGGGGGGGGATACACAGATACGCAGTATTTT. Amino acids: CASSAGGGYTDTQYF.

The gene calls are TRBV4-1 and TRBJ1-1, with D possibly matching TRBD1 (6 bases). The CDR3 has 16 residues. CDR1 is MGHRA, CDR2 YSYEKL, per germline. V lost 5 bases, J lost 4 bases, and 20 bases lay in between. CDR3 DNA sequence: TGCGCCAGCAGCAACAAGCCCCACCCGGACAGCACTGAAGCTTTCTTT. Amino acids: CASSNKPHPDSTEAFF.

The V call is TRBV7-9, the J call TRBJ2-7, with 8 bases identical to TRBD2. Germline CDR1 and CDR2: SEHNR and FQNEAQ (reference sequence). After removal of 4 bases from V and 4 bases from J, the junction contained 9 bases not matched to a gene. The CDR3 is 15 residues long. The CDR3 sequence: CASSSGLGTTYEQYF. CDR3 coding DNA: TGTGCCAGCAGCTCGGGACTAGGGACAACTTACGAGCAGTACTTC.

The chain joins TRBV4-3 to TRBJ1-2, with 8 bases that match TRBD1. Trimming cost V 1 base and J 3 bases; bases outside gene matches: 4. CDR1 is LGHNA and CDR2 is YSLEER in the germline V gene. This CDR3 contains 15 residues. The chain's CDR3 is CASSQGGTGDYGYTF. The CDR3 coding sequence is TGCGCCAGCAGCCAAGGGGGGACAGGCGACTATGGCTACACCTTC.